The 30 T cell receptor beta chains given below trace back to one sample, sequenced in a study of cytomegalovirus exposure and HLA in healthy donors. The PCR was carried out with 60 Vbeta primers and 13 Jbeta primers. This table comes from immunoSEQ multiplex PCR, and its TCRdb copy is limited to in-frame clones, with some not included. The sample consists of about 180,000 clones, around three quarters of them appearing once. The material sequenced was PBMCs. The receptors were sampled from a woman in her 30s in good health and CMV-seronegative.

The rearrangement joins TRBV6-5 to TRBJ2-3, with D perhaps matching TRBD1 (5 bases). The CDR3 sequence is 15 residues long. Between the trimmed V and J ends, which lost 6 bases and 4 bases, there was a span of 17 bases. Germline loops: CDR1 MNHEY, CDR2 SVGAGI. CDR3 residues: CASRTEPGVADTQYF. CDR3 nucleotide sequence: TGTGCCAGCAGGACAGAGCCCGGCGTCGCAGATACGCAGTATTTT.

The chain has TRBV9 and TRBJ2-5, with D possibly TRBD1 on 5 matching bases. Trimming shortened V by 0 bases and J by 5 bases, and 23 bases separated the two germline ends. CDR3 size: 18 residues. Germline V gene data show CDR1 as SGDLS and CDR2 as YYNGEE. The DNA of the CDR3 is TGTGCCAGCAGCGTAGGATCCTCCCCAGGGTACTCCTTGGAGACCCAGTACTTC. Translation: CASSVGSSPGYSLETQYF.

This CDR3 is CASSSWAEETQYF. Here the CDR3 DNA reads TGTGCCAGCAGCTCCTGGGCAGAAGAGACCCAGTACTTC. The rearrangement uses TRBV7-6 and TRBJ2-5; D is ambiguous. Per germline, CDR1 SGHVS and CDR2 FNYEAQ. The V gene lost 4 bases and the J gene lost 3 bases, with 9 bases spanning the gap. The CDR3 has 13 residues. The full variable domain, its missing parts supplied by reference TRBV7-6 and TRBJ2-5, is GAGVSQSPRYKVTKRGQDVALRCDPISGHVSLYWYRQALGQGPEFLTYFNYEAQQDKSGLPNDRFSAERPEGSISTLTIQRTEQRDSAMYRCASSSWAEETQYFGPGTRLLVL.

The chain combines TRBV7-2 with TRBJ2-3; a possible D gene is TRBD2 (5 bases). From germline, CDR1 is SGHTA and CDR2 FQGNSA. Trimming took off 4 bases at V and 4 bases at J, with 9 bases between the two ends. CDR3 size: 13 residues. The CDR3 reads CASSSVLADTQYF. CDR3 coding DNA: TGTGCCAGCAGCTCCGTACTAGCAGATACGCAGTATTTT.

This clone was detected once. The chain uses TRBV28 and TRBJ2-7, with 8 bases that match TRBD1. This CDR3 is 13 amino acids long. CDR1 and CDR2 (germline): MDHEN, SYDVKM. V was pared by 5 bases and J by 3 bases, with 3 bases of the junction left unmatched. The CDR3 loop is CASSGQGYYEQYF. The CDR3 DNA is TGTGCCAGCAGTGGACAGGGTTACTACGAGCAGTACTTC.

CDR3 loop: CASSLVVPGLAGADTQYF. In nucleotides, the CDR3 is TGTGCCAGCAGCTTAGTGGTCCCCGGACTAGCGGGGGCAGATACGCAGTATTTT. The chain carries TRBV7-2 and TRBJ2-3; 13 nucleotides line up with TRBD2. Germline loops: CDR1 SGHTA, CDR2 FQGNSA. Trimming took 1 base from V and 4 from J; bases not matched to a gene: 8. The CDR3 contains 18 residues. The complete variable domain, with remaining parts taken from reference TRBV7-2 and TRBJ2-3, reads GAGVSQSPSNKVTEKGKDVELRCDPISGHTALYWYRQSLGQGLEFLIYFQGNSAPDKSGLPSDRFSAERTGGSVSTLTIQRTQQEDSAVYLCASSLVVPGLAGADTQYFGPGTRLTVL.

The rearrangement joins TRBV5-6 to TRBJ2-3; no clear D. There are 14 residues in the CDR3. The germline CDR1 and CDR2 sequences are SGHDT and YYEEEE. V dropped 7 bases and J dropped 1 base, with 13 bases sitting between them. The DNA for the CDR3 is TGTGCCAGCTCGCTCACAACCCGCACAGATACGCAGTATTTT. This gives the protein CASSLTTRTDTQYF.

This rearrangement joins TRBV6-6 to TRBJ1-1; D unresolved. Trimming stripped 7 bases from V and 3 bases from J, with 9 bases between. CDR3 size: 12 residues. Germline V gene sequence: CDR1 MNHNY, CDR2 SVGAGI (reference sequence). DNA for the CDR3: TGTGCCAGCAATCTGAGGGACACTGAAGCTTTCTTT. As protein: CASNLRDTEAFF.

This clone occurred once. This sequence joins TRBV7-3 and TRBJ2-3; TRBD1 matches at 8 bases. The length of the CDR3 is 14 residues. With 5 bases clipped from V and 1 base from J, the junction kept 2 bases outside the gene matches. Germline V gene sequence: CDR1 SGHTA, CDR2 FQGTGA. DNA for the CDR3: TGTGCCAGCAGCGCGGACAGGGGCACAGATACGCAGTATTTT. Translated, it gives CASSADRGTDTQYF.

In nucleotides, the CDR3 is TGTGCCAGCTCATTGGACAGTGAAGCTTTCTTT. Protein sequence: CASSLDSEAFF. The chain joins TRBV18 to TRBJ1-1, with D tentatively TRBD1 (6 bases). Germline V gene data show CDR1 as KGHSH and CDR2 as LQKENI. The CDR3 is 11 amino acids. Trimming pared 5 bases from V and 7 bases from J, leaving 8 bases between.

The chain uses TRBV5-1 and TRBJ2-3; 8 positions agree with TRBD2. V lost 0 bases to trimming and J lost 6 bases; unmatched junction nucleotides: 9. The CDR3 is made up of 16 amino acids. Germline CDR1 SGHRS, CDR2 YFSETQ. The CDR3 sequence: CASSLDRAGGRDTQYF. The CDR3 nucleotides read TGCGCCAGCAGCTTGGACCGTGCGGGGGGCCGGGATACGCAGTATTTT.

The CDR3 region has the DNA TGTGCCAGCAGCCAGGGCACAGATACGCAGTATTTT. Its translation: CASSQGTDTQYF. The chain uses TRBV2 and TRBJ2-3; D uncertain. The CDR3 loop spans 12 amino acids. The germline V gene has CDR1 SNHLY and CDR2 FYNNEI. With 6 bases removed from V and 1 base from J, the gap between germline ends came to 5 bases.

CDR3 in DNA: TGTGCCAGCAGCTTCACGGGACAGGCGAACACTGAAGCTTTCTTT. This codes for CASSFTGQANTEAFF. The genes are TRBV7-2 and TRBJ1-1; 8 bases agree with TRBD1. CDR3 length: 15 residues. The germline V gene has CDR1 SGHTA and CDR2 FQGNSA. Trimming cost V 3 bases and J 1 base; bases outside gene matches: 4.

The chain links TRBV6-1 to TRBJ2-2, with a weak D call TRBD1 (6 bases). Germline-derived CDR1 and CDR2 are MNHNS and SASEGT. The CDR3 length is 14 residues. V lost 10 bases, J lost 1 base, and 13 bases lay in between. The CDR3 spells CATTPQGNTGELFF. DNA of the CDR3: TGTGCCACTACACCACAGGGGAACACCGGGGAGCTGTTTTTT.

V gene TRBV5-1 combines with J gene TRBJ1-1; no definite D call. Deletions cut 5 bases from V and 4 bases from J, with 18 bases between. CDR1 and CDR2 (germline): SGHRS, YFSETQ. The CDR3 consists of 15 residues. In DNA, the CDR3 is TGCGCCAGCAGATTTGGTTCCTACGAGGTCACTGAAGCTTTCTTT. This codes for CASRFGSYEVTEAFF.

The V call is TRBV30, the J call TRBJ1-4; no clear D. Per germline, CDR1 GTSNPN and CDR2 SVGIG (reference sequence). Deletions cut 6 bases from V and 6 bases from J, with 8 bases between. This CDR3 has 11 residues. CDR3 sequence: CACYGYEKLFF. The CDR3, as DNA: TGTGCCTGCTACGGGTATGAAAAACTGTTTTTT.

The chain recombines TRBV7-6 with TRBJ2-7; 9 bases fit TRBD1. The CDR3 has 17 residues. The J segment lost 4 bases and the V segment lost 7 bases, leaving 17 bases of the junction unmatched. Germline V gene lookup returns CDR1 SGHVS and CDR2 FNYEAQ. The CDR3 reads CASTYGVGGQGLYEQYF. CDR3 DNA: TGTGCCAGCACCTATGGGGTCGGGGGACAGGGATTATACGAGCAGTACTTC.

The V call is TRBV27, the J call TRBJ2-3; TRBD2 aligns across 9 bases. V was pared by 5 bases and J by 2 bases, with 14 bases of the junction left unmatched. Germline V lookup: CDR1 MNHEY, CDR2 SMNVEV (reference sequence). The CDR3 sequence is 18 residues long. CDR3 nucleotide sequence: TGTGCCAGCAGTCCCCGTTGGGGCGGGGGGGCTTTCACAGATACGCAGTATTTT. Its translation is CASSPRWGGGAFTDTQYF.

The rearrangement links TRBV5-5 to TRBJ2-5, with 7 bases that match TRBD2. Germline lookup yields CDR1 SGHKS and CDR2 YYEKEE (reference sequence). This CDR3 spans 17 amino acids. The V and J ends lost 3 bases and 2 bases, in that order; junction bases with no gene match: 13. Here the CDR3 DNA reads TGTGCCAGCAGCTCACCCTCAACGGGAGGCAGGCAAGAGACCCAGTACTTC. This codes for CASSSPSTGGRQETQYF.

This chain links TRBV9 with TRBJ1-1; D gene ambiguous. Germline CDR1 is SGDLS and CDR2 is YYNGEE. The CDR3 extends over 13 amino acids. The V and J ends lost 5 bases and 4 bases respectively, with 12 bases between them. The CDR3 loop is CASRERPGTEAFF. CDR3 nucleotides: TGTGCCAGCAGGGAACGGCCGGGCACTGAAGCTTTCTTT. Looking up the rest from reference TRBV9 and TRBJ1-1 gives the full variable domain: DSGVTQTPKHLITATGQRVTLRCSPRSGDLSVYWYQQSLDQGLQFLIQYYNGEERAKGNILERFSAQQFPDLHSELNLSSLELGDSALYFCASRERPGTEAFFGQGTRLTVV.

The chain couples TRBV6-5 to TRBJ1-2, with 7 bases matching TRBD1. The CDR3 covers 15 residues. Losses at the gene ends were 0 bases for V and 2 bases for J; bases not matched to a gene: 3. The germline gives CDR1 MNHEY, CDR2 SVGAGI. The CDR3 spells CASSYSRGRNYGYTF. The CDR3 DNA follows: TGTGCCAGCAGTTACTCCAGGGGGAGAAACTATGGCTACACCTTC.

This clone was counted a few times. The chain recombines TRBV7-2 with TRBJ1-2; a weak D match, TRBD1 (6 bases). This CDR3 region has 14 residues. The V gene lost 5 bases and the J gene lost 2 bases, with 12 bases spanning the gap. Looked up from germline, CDR1 is SGHTA and CDR2 is FQGNSA. This CDR3 reads CASSANRDNYGYTF. The CDR3 DNA follows: TGTGCCAGCAGCGCAAACAGGGACAACTATGGCTACACCTTC.

A word on this clone: Additional DNA sequences in this sample encode the identical CDR3. The V call is TRBV4-1, the J call TRBJ2-7, with TRBD1 identical over 9 bases. The CDR3 is 14 amino acids. Germline V gene lookup returns CDR1 MGHRA and CDR2 YSYEKL. Trimming at V came to 4 bases and at J to 2 bases, leaving 3 bases not matched to a gene. This CDR3 reads CASSLGTGTYEQYF. The CDR3 DNA follows: TGCGCCAGCAGCCTCGGGACAGGGACCTACGAGCAGTACTTC.

This chain connects TRBV7-3 to TRBJ2-3; tentatively, D is TRBD2 (7 bases). Germline CDR1 is SGHTA and CDR2 is FQGTGA. V gave up 5 bases and J gave up 3 bases, with 18 bases separating them. There are 16 residues in the CDR3. The DNA of the CDR3 is TGTGCCAGCAGCCCTCAGCCCGGGGGGCGGACAGATACGCAGTATTTT. Translation: CASSPQPGGRTDTQYF.

The chain joins TRBV18 to TRBJ2-7; TRBD1 agrees at 9 bases. Germline V gene sequence: CDR1 KGHSH, CDR2 LQKENI. This CDR3 is 16 amino acids long. V dropped 4 bases and J dropped 6; count of bases not matched to a gene: 13. In nucleotides, the CDR3 is TGTGCCAGCTCACAGAGCATATCGGGACAGGGAGGCGAGCAGTACTTC. Its translation is CASSQSISGQGGEQYF.

The genes are TRBV9 and TRBJ2-7, with D possibly TRBD1 on 5 matching bases. Trimming shortened V by 0 bases and J by 2 bases, and 12 bases separated the two germline ends. The CDR3 has 15 residues. CDR1 and CDR2 from the germline V gene are SGDLS and YYNGEE. CDR3: CASSVEQGRPYEQYF. The CDR3 DNA follows: TGTGCCAGCAGCGTAGAGCAGGGTAGGCCCTACGAGCAGTACTTC.

The chain has TRBV13 and TRBJ2-1; D gene unclear. This CDR3 comprises 13 residues. Germline values: CDR1 PRHDT, CDR2 FYEKMQ (reference sequence). V dropped 4 bases and J dropped 9 bases, with 13 bases sitting between them. CDR3 protein: CASSSDTSGEQFF. The DNA of the CDR3 is TGTGCCAGCAGCTCAGACACGTCTGGTGAGCAGTTCTTC.

This clone was found a few times. The chain is built from TRBV5-1 and TRBJ1-3; tentatively, D is TRBD1 (5 bases). Germline values: CDR1 SGHRS, CDR2 YFSETQ. CDR3 size: 19 residues. V lost 1 base and J 4 bases, leaving 24 bases between the germline ends. CDR3 sequence: CASSLPGDFSGVGGNTIYF. The DNA for the CDR3 is TGCGCCAGCAGCTTGCCGGGGGACTTCTCGGGAGTGGGAGGAAACACCATATATTTT.

The chain carries TRBV7-3 and TRBJ2-7; 13 positions match TRBD2. V shed 6 bases, J shed 2 bases, and the junction held 4 bases outside the gene matches. Germline values: CDR1 SGHTA, CDR2 FQGTGA. The CDR3 has 15 residues. CDR3 loop: CASRSGLAGAYEQYF. The CDR3 nucleotides are TGTGCCAGCAGGTCAGGACTAGCGGGGGCCTACGAGCAGTACTTC.

This clone has a single count. In DNA, the CDR3 is TGTGCCAGCAGTGAAGTTGGGCAGGGGTTAGGGGGCTACACCTTC. This encodes CASSEVGQGLGGYTF. The rearrangement uses TRBV2 and TRBJ1-2, with D maybe TRBD1 (6 bases). V was trimmed by 1 base and J by 8 bases, leaving 17 bases between them. The V gene's germline CDR1 is SNHLY and CDR2 FYNNEI. The CDR3 runs to 15 residues.